Listed here are 12 T cell receptor beta chains from one sample, sequenced in a study of cytomegalovirus exposure and HLA in healthy donors. PCR primers comprised 60 Vbeta and 13 Jbeta primers. Generated by immunoSEQ multiplex PCR, the TCRdb table keeps only in-frame clones and is missing some. Of around 120,000 clones listed, around 84% are singletons. Sample: PBMCs. The origin of the receptors is a middle-aged man in good health and CMV-seronegative.

This clone was picked up a small number of times. The chain joins TRBV2 to TRBJ1-1; D not resolved. Germline V CDR1 and CDR2: SNHLY, FYNNEI. The V and J ends lost 8 bases and 4 bases respectively, with 11 bases between them. This CDR3 has 12 residues. The chain's CDR3 is CASRRLGTEAFF. The CDR3 DNA follows: TGTGCCAGCCGGAGACTCGGCACTGAAGCTTTCTTT.

The rearrangement uses TRBV2 and TRBJ2-7; 7 bases align to TRBD2. There are 14 residues in the CDR3. J gave up 3 bases and V 6 bases, and 8 bases lay outside the gene matches. Per germline, CDR1 SNHLY and CDR2 FYNNEI. The CDR3 protein is CASRDGLVVYEQYF. The DNA of the CDR3 is TGTGCCAGCAGAGACGGACTAGTAGTCTACGAGCAGTACTTC.

This chain joins TRBV6-1 and TRBJ2-5, with TRBD2 matching 9 bases. V trimming: 6 bases; J trimming: 6 bases; junction bases outside the gene matches: 11. In germline, CDR1 is MNHNS, CDR2 SASEGT. CDR3 length: 15 residues. The CDR3 sequence is CASRNGGGAGKTQYF. Written as DNA, the CDR3 is TGTGCCAGCAGAAATGGCGGGGGGGCGGGGAAGACCCAGTACTTC.

The chain couples TRBV5-4 to TRBJ2-5; 12 bases fit TRBD2. The ends lost 4 bases at V and 2 bases at J; junction bases unmatched: 9. This CDR3 has 17 residues. Per the germline V gene, CDR1 is SGHNT and CDR2 is YYREEE (reference sequence). The DNA of the CDR3 is TGTGCCAGCAGCCCGCCTACTAGCGGGGGGCAGCAAGAGACCCAGTACTTC. This translates into CASSPPTSGGQQETQYF.

The chain has TRBV21-1 and TRBJ2-7; TRBD2, the table's D call, was not compared with the DNA. TRBV21-1 is reported as a pseudogene. CDR3 length: 15 amino acids. The CDR3 sequence is CASSKGGGNSYEQYF. Written as DNA, the CDR3 is TGTGCCAGCAGCAAAGGGGGAGGCAACTCCTACGAGCAGTACTTC.

The chain carries TRBV27 and TRBJ1-2; D is possibly TRBD1 (6 bases). The CDR3 length is 14 residues. V lost 3 bases and J 4 bases, leaving 12 bases between the germline ends. CDR1 and CDR2 (germline): MNHEY, SMNVEV (reference sequence). CDR3 sequence (DNA): TGTGCCAGCAGTTTGGGGACATCGGGCTATGGCTACACCTTC. The encoded protein is CASSLGTSGYGYTF.

The V and J genes are TRBV27 and TRBJ1-2, with no clear D. CDR3 length: 13 amino acids. Germline CDR1 is MNHEY and CDR2 is SMNVEV (reference sequence). Trimming shortened V by 5 bases and J by 4 bases, and 11 bases separated the two germline ends. CDR3 in DNA: TGTGCCAGCAGTGCCGGGTCCACCTATGGCTACACCTTC. This encodes CASSAGSTYGYTF.

V is TRBV5-1 and J is TRBJ2-3, with D uncertain. The CDR3 extends over 14 amino acids. Trimming pared 4 bases from V and 4 bases from J, leaving 13 bases between. From germline, CDR1 is SGHRS and CDR2 YFSETQ. The CDR3 region is CASSDQTEADTQYF. The CDR3 DNA reads as TGCGCCAGCAGCGATCAGACCGAGGCAGATACGCAGTATTTT.

This chain links TRBV2 with TRBJ1-6; 7 bases align to TRBD1. The trim removed 0 bases at V and 6 bases at J, leaving 5 bases unmatched. This CDR3 has 16 amino acids. Germline CDR1 reads SNHLY; CDR2 reads FYNNEI. The CDR3 loop is CASSEAGRDSNSPLHF. CDR3 DNA sequence: TGTGCCAGCAGTGAAGCTGGGCGGGACAGTAATTCACCCCTCCACTTT. Based on the CDR3 plus reference TRBV2 and TRBJ1-6, the full variable domain is EPEVTQTPSHQVTQMGQEVILRCVPISNHLYFYWYRQILGQKVEFLVSFYNNEISEKSEIFDDQFSVERPDGSNFTLKIRSTKLEDSAMYFCASSEAGRDSNSPLHFGNGTRLTVT.

The V and J genes are TRBV7-9 and TRBJ2-7, with 7 positions matching TRBD1. V shed 5 bases, J shed 3 bases, and the junction held 7 bases outside the gene matches. The CDR3 has 14 amino acids. Germline lookup yields CDR1 SEHNR and CDR2 FQNEAQ (reference sequence). The CDR3 loop is CASSPGDSLYEQYF. The CDR3 DNA sequence: TGTGCCAGCAGCCCCGGGGACAGCCTCTACGAGCAGTACTTC.

V gene TRBV4-1 combines with J gene TRBJ1-5; D not resolved. Trimming cost V 4 bases and J 0 bases, with 10 bases left between them. The CDR3 runs 15 residues. CDR1 is MGHRA and CDR2 is YSYEKL in the germline V gene. The CDR3 region has the DNA TGCGCCAGCAGCCTTACGGTCCATAGCAATCAGCCCCAGCATTTT. Translation gives CASSLTVHSNQPQHF.

This chain joins TRBV19 and TRBJ1-5; D may be TRBD1 (5 bases). The V and J ends lost 6 bases and 6 bases respectively, with 15 bases between them. The CDR3 contains 14 residues. CDR1 LNHDA and CDR2 SQIVND come from the germline V gene (reference sequence). For the CDR3, the DNA is TGTGCCAGTAGCATGGTGGGGCTCGGTCAGCCCCAGCATTTT. Its protein product is CASSMVGLGQPQHF.